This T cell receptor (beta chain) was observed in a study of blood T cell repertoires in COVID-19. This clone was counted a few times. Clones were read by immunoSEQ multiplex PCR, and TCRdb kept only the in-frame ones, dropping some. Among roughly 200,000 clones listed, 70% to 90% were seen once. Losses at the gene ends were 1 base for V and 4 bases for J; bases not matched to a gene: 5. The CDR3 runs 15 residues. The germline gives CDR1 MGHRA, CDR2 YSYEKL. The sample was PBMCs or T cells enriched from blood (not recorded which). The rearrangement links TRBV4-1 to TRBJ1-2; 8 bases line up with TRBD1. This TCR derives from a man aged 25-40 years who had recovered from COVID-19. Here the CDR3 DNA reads TGCGCCAGCAGCCAAGGGGCAGGGGGCCTCTATGGCTACACCTTC. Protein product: CASSQGAGGLYGYTF.